Below are 9 T cell receptor beta chains sequenced from a single sample in a study of shared clonotypes between healthy human individuals. The method was immunoSEQ multiplex PCR; TCRdb's version includes in-frame clones alone and lacks a portion of them. The repertoire holds 2,100,000 or so clones, with 95% as singletons. Source material: naive CD4+ T cells sorted from blood. As for subset: CD45RA+ positively selected. The receptors originated from a man aged 18-30 years in good health.

The rearrangement uses TRBV6-6 and TRBJ2-5; 7 nucleotides agree with TRBD2. V gave up 5 bases and J gave up 1 base; unmatched junction bases: 4. This CDR3 region has 14 residues. From germline, CDR1 is MNHNY and CDR2 SVGAGI (reference sequence). CDR3 loop: CASSAWGGQETQYF. CDR3 coding DNA: TGTGCCAGCAGTGCCTGGGGGGGCCAAGAGACCCAGTACTTC.

The CDR3 spells CSVESQANTEAFF. The CDR3 DNA reads as TGCAGCGTTGAAAGTCAAGCGAACACTGAAGCTTTCTTT. The J gene is TRBJ1-1, the V gene TRBV29-1, with D hard to call. With 2 bases removed from V and 1 base from J, the gap between germline ends came to 8 bases. This CDR3 comprises 13 residues. The germline gives CDR1 SQVTM, CDR2 ANQGSEA.

The genes are TRBV7-9 and TRBJ2-5, with unresolved D. The CDR3 is made up of 16 amino acids. V shed 7 bases and J shed 3 bases, with 21 bases lying between them. The V gene's germline CDR1 is SEHNR and CDR2 FQNEAQ (reference sequence). The CDR3: CASTSASIRREETQYF. Written as DNA, the CDR3 is TGTGCCAGCACCTCGGCTAGTATTCGGCGCGAAGAGACCCAGTACTTC. The full variable domain, with the rest looked up from reference TRBV7-9 and TRBJ2-5, is DTGVSQNPRHKITKRGQNVTFRCDPISEHNRLYWYRQTLGQGPEFLTYFQNEAQLEKSRLLSDRFSAERPKGSFSTLEIQRTEQGDSAMYLCASTSASIRREETQYFGPGTRLLVL.

This chain connects TRBV12-5 to TRBJ2-5; D is unclear. V was trimmed by 1 base and J by 10 bases, leaving 13 bases between them. The CDR3 is 13 residues long. Germline lookup yields CDR1 LGHNT and CDR2 FRNRAP. CDR3 bases: TGTGCTAGTGGTTTGGCCACTCCGAAGGGCCAGTACTTC. Amino acid sequence: CASGLATPKGQYF.

This rearrangement joins TRBV11-2 to TRBJ2-7; D is unclear. CDR3 length: 13 amino acids. Germline CDR1 and CDR2: SGHAT and FQNNGV. V lost 2 bases and J lost 1, with 6 bases in between. The CDR3 nucleotides are TGTGCCAGCAGCTTAAGCCAGTCCTACGAGCAGTACTTC. As protein: CASSLSQSYEQYF.

The chain links TRBV2 to TRBJ2-2, with TRBD2 matching over 7 bases. The CDR3 is 13 amino acids. Trimming removed 7 bases from V and 5 bases from J; junction bases left unmatched: 4. The germline gives CDR1 SNHLY, CDR2 FYNNEI. CDR3 sequence: CASNLGGTGELFF. The CDR3 region has the DNA TGTGCCAGCAACCTGGGAGGGACCGGGGAGCTGTTTTTT.

The rearrangement links TRBV5-6 to TRBJ1-4; D is uncertain. The CDR3 has 13 residues. With 2 bases removed from V and 4 bases from J, the gap between germline ends came to 6 bases. Germline CDR1 is SGHDT and CDR2 is YYEEEE. CDR3 in DNA: TGTGCCAGCAGCTTCAGTCTTAATGAAAAACTGTTTTTT. Residues: CASSFSLNEKLFF. Based on the CDR3 plus reference TRBV5-6 and TRBJ1-4, the full variable domain is DAGVTQSPTHLIKTRGQQVTLRCSPKSGHDTVSWYQQALGQGPQFIFQYYEEEERQRGNFPDRFSGHQFPNYSSELNVNALLLGDSALYLCASSFSLNEKLFFGSGTQLSVL.

The chain employs TRBV6-1 and TRBJ2-7, with TRBD1 matching 8 bases. J was trimmed by 7 bases and V by 7 bases; bases with no gene match: 9. This CDR3 is built from 13 residues. CDR1 and CDR2 from the germline V gene are MNHNS and SASEGT. CDR3 loop: CASTTGVAGEQYF. CDR3 coding DNA: TGTGCCAGCACGACAGGGGTTGCGGGGGAGCAGTACTTC.

The genes are TRBV7-2 and TRBJ2-5; tentatively, D is TRBD1 (6 bases). Looked up from germline, CDR1 is SGHTA and CDR2 is FQGNSA. V was shortened by 5 bases and J by 7 bases, with 11 bases between the two germline ends. The length of the CDR3 is 12 residues. As DNA, the CDR3 is TGTGCCAGCAGCACCGGACAGCTGACCCAGTACTTC. Protein: CASSTGQLTQYF.